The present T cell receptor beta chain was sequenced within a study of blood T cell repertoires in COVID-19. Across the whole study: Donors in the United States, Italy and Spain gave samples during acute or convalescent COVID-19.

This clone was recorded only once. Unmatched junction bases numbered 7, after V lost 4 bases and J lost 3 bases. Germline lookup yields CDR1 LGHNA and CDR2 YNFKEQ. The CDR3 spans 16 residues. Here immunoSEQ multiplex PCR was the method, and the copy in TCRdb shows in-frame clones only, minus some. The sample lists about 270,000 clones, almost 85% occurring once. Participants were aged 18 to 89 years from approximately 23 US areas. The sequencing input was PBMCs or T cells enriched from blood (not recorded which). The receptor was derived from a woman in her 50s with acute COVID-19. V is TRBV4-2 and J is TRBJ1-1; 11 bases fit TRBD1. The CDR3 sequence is CASSPGQGGRDTEAFF. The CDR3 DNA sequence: TGTGCCAGCAGCCCGGGACAGGGGGGTAGGGACACTGAAGCTTTCTTT.